A single sample is the source of the 22 T cell receptor beta chains below, sequenced in a study of T cell clusters in autoimmune cytopenias. TRB rearrangements were amplified by touch-down multiplex PCR with mixed TRB-A/B primers. TCRdb re-called the multiplex PCR reads and gives one entry per CDR3 protein, without DNA. The table for this sample gives nearly 5,000 distinct CDR3 sequences. TRB amplification used 200 to 250 ng of peripheral blood genomic DNA. The sample also formed part of further work on T cell repertoires in aging, cancer and after chemotherapy.

The sample consisted of peripheral blood. Receptors were obtained from a human donor with chronic lymphocytic leukemia. The donor label of this sample is uncertain.

The chain links TRBV27 to TRBJ1-4; as DNA is missing, the TRBD1 call by TCRdb cannot be tested. CDR3 size: 13 residues. The germline V gene encodes CDR1 MNHEY and CDR2 SMNVEV (reference sequence). The CDR3 is CASSRQGAPKLFF.

The CDR3 loop reads CSAALTLAGAGTGELFF. The V and J genes are TRBV20-1 and TRBJ2-2; TCRdb outputs TRBD2, but without DNA this stays unchecked. This CDR3 comprises 17 residues. The germline V gene has CDR1 DFQATT and CDR2 SNEGSKA (reference sequence).

This rearrangement joins TRBV27 to TRBJ1-5. The germline V gene has CDR1 MNHEY and CDR2 SMNVEV (reference sequence). This CDR3 spans 14 amino acids. This chain's CDR3 is CASSYLESNQPQHF.

The chain has TRBV6-2 or TRBV6-3 and TRBJ1-2; TCRdb designates TRBD1, a call that cannot be tested without DNA. The CDR3 has 16 residues. Germline V gene lookup returns CDR1 MNHEY and CDR2 SVGEGT. CDR3 protein: CASSPGHQFGNYGYTF.

The genes are TRBV11-2 and TRBJ1-3. CDR1 and CDR2 from the germline V gene are SGHAT and FQNNGV. The CDR3 covers 15 residues. The CDR3 loop reads CASSIPISSGNTIYF.

The chain combines TRBV7-9 with TRBJ2-3; TCRdb names TRBD1, which stays unverified in the absence of DNA. Germline V gene lookup returns CDR1 SEHNR and CDR2 FQNEAQ (reference sequence). CDR3 length: 17 residues. The CDR3 spells CASSLVRRDRDTDTQYF.

V usage is TRBV5-1 and J usage is TRBJ2-1; checking the TCRdb D call of TRBD2 is not possible without DNA. The CDR3 is 15 residues long. CDR1 and CDR2 from the germline V gene are SGHRS and YFSETQ. The CDR3 reads CASSLVAGAGNEQFF.

The chain carries TRBV18 and TRBJ2-7; TCRdb picks TRBD1, but there is no DNA to check that call. From germline, CDR1 is KGHSH and CDR2 LQKENI. The CDR3 consists of 14 residues. The CDR3 sequence: CASSPPGQGAEQYF.

J is TRBJ1-1 and V is TRBV5-4. Germline-derived CDR1 and CDR2 are SGHNT and YYREEE (reference sequence). The CDR3 loop spans 15 amino acids. The CDR3 is CASSLPGPKNTEAFF. The whole variable domain, remainder taken from reference TRBV5-4 and TRBJ1-1, is ETGVTQSPTHLIKTRGQQVTLRCSSQSGHNTVSWYQQALGQGPQFIFQYYREEENGRGNFPPRFSGLQFPNYSSELNVNALELDDSALYLCASSLPGPKNTEAFFGQGTRLTVV.

This clonotype is classed as medium-sized by frequency. The chain recombines TRBV29-1 with TRBJ2-7; the D call of TRBD1 rests on TCRdb alone, since no DNA is present to check it. CDR1 SQVTM and CDR2 ANQGSEA come from the germline V gene. This CDR3 has 14 amino acids. The CDR3 loop reads CSAGSLGQGIEQYF.

This chain links TRBV7-2 with TRBJ1-6. This CDR3 contains 14 residues. The germline CDR1 and CDR2 sequences are SGHTA and FQGNSA. CDR3 region: CASSWSGNNSPLHF.

This sequence joins TRBV7-9 and TRBJ1-2; TCRdb calls TRBD1, which cannot be checked without DNA. Germline V gene data show CDR1 as SEHNR and CDR2 as FQNEAQ (reference sequence). The CDR3 runs to 12 residues. CDR3 sequence: CASSYGGEGYTF. The full variable domain, rest sourced from reference TRBV7-9 and TRBJ1-2, is DTGVSQNPRHKITKRGQNVTFRCDPISEHNRLYWYRQTLGQGPEFLTYFQNEAQLEKSRLLSDRFSAERPKGSFSTLEIQRTEQGDSAMYLCASSYGGEGYTFGSGTRLTVV.

This clonotype shows up as medium-sized by frequency. The chain links TRBV7-9 to TRBJ2-5; TCRdb proposes TRBD1, but this gene call is untestable without DNA. The germline V gene has CDR1 SEHNR and CDR2 FQNEAQ (reference sequence). The CDR3 consists of 14 residues. CDR3 amino acids: CASSFGGIQETQYF.

Measured by frequency, this clonotype is medium-sized. The chain uses TRBV6-5 and TRBJ2-5; TCRdb's D gene call, TRBD1, goes unchecked for lack of DNA. CDR1 and CDR2 from the germline V gene are MNHEY and SVGAGI. The CDR3 runs 16 residues. CDR3 sequence reads: CASTSFGDRERETQYF.

V and J are TRBV6-2 or TRBV6-3 and TRBJ1-2; checking the TCRdb D call of TRBD1 is not possible without DNA. The V gene's germline CDR1 is MNHEY and CDR2 SVGEGT. The CDR3 totals 17 residues. CDR3 in amino acids: CASSYPQGAGLDYGYTF.

The genes are TRBV5-6 and TRBJ1-1; TCRdb returns TRBD1, unconfirmable since there is no DNA. The CDR3 loop spans 14 amino acids. Germline loops: CDR1 SGHDT, CDR2 YYEEEE. The CDR3 sequence is CASSLWGQGSMAFF.

The chain is built from TRBV21-1 and TRBJ2-7; TCRdb lists TRBD1, though no DNA is available to test this call. TRBV21-1 is a pseudogene. The CDR3 has 16 amino acids. The CDR3 protein is CASSNGNRRTGYEQYF.

The V and J genes are TRBV11-3 and TRBJ2-2. There are 14 residues in the CDR3. Germline CDR1 SGHNT, CDR2 YENEEA. CDR3 sequence reads: CASSTNGYTGELFF.

The chain carries TRBV19 and TRBJ2-6; there is no DNA to check the TCRdb D call of TRBD1. Germline V gene sequence: CDR1 LNHDA, CDR2 SQIVND (reference sequence). The CDR3 contains 14 residues. This CDR3 reads CASKTGSGANVLTF.

This sequence joins TRBV13 and TRBJ1-5; the D gene TCRdb calls, TRBD1, cannot be checked with no DNA. The germline V gene has CDR1 PRHDT and CDR2 FYEKMQ (reference sequence). The CDR3 spans 15 residues. CDR3: CASSTQGESNQPQHF.

This rearrangement joins TRBV6-5 to TRBJ1-5; TCRdb's assignment of TRBD1 cannot be checked, as there is no DNA. The CDR3 length is 13 residues. CDR1 is MNHEY, CDR2 SVGAGI, per germline. CDR3 amino acids: CASRGVWGQPQHF.

The rearrangement joins TRBV6-1 to TRBJ2-3; TCRdb reports TRBD2, a call that lacks DNA to check it against. Germline V gene lookup returns CDR1 MNHNS and CDR2 SASEGT. This CDR3 has 17 residues. The CDR3 loop is CASSTRTSGWSTDTQYF.